This TCR beta chain was sequenced in a study of identifying expanded T cells in peripheral blood (dated 2019 in TCRdb). In terms of the full investigation: Technical replicates were generated by sequencing separate aliquots of the same genomic DNA pool, with four replicates compared pairwise. General conclusions and limits of the study: Across all healthy donors, variance in clone template counts between roughly 2-week samples was found to increase significantly with total template count. The binomial model flagged 0.9 to 1.5 differentially abundant clones between technical replicates but about 16 over around two weeks and around 19 over roughly 4 weeks. The authors expected that over much longer intervals, such as months to years, biological variance in healthy repertoires might increase even further. Across all healthy-donor time intervals, the beta-binomial model significantly cut both the number of clones called differentially abundant and the false-positive rate.

The immunoSEQ Assay, which uses bias-controlled multiplex PCR amplification of genomic DNA, was used to profile TCRbeta CDR3 regions. Processing in the source paper ran as follows. The absolute abundance of each unique TCRbeta CDR3 region was quantified after sequences were collapsed and filtered. Two models were used to test differential abundance: a binomial model (Fisher-equivalent) and a beta-binomial model that adds time-dependent variance fitted from healthy donors. Clones with fewer than 5 combined templates were removed, and differential abundance was called for clones with a Benjamini-Hochberg FDR below 0.01. Using the form v = (b*log(k)+a)^2, the beta-binomial variance was modeled as a function of the total template count across the two samples. Imported from immuneACCESS, the table was reduced by TCRdb to in-frame sequences with V and J called. These copies leave out some clones; in studies compared against another copy, an unresolved V gene accounts for under half, and the cause of the remainder is not known. The V and J calls and clone size come from that table; D and trimming were worked out from the DNA. In all, the sample holds 95,000 to 100,000 clones, and around 85% of those were seen once. Roughly a sixth of the sample comes from the top ten.

With regard to this clone: Its recognized antigen is unknown. No base qualities exist here, and no much larger clone lies one base off it.

No immune events, such as infections, were documented for the healthy donors during the collection period. Blood repertoires from healthy donors were used as a training cohort for calibrating time-dependent variance in a beta-binomial model of differential abundance of T-cell clones. There were roughly 10 healthy donors in the training cohort, of whom 3 were female and 7 were male. An age range of about 25 to 64 years, with an average of around 44 years, was recorded for the donors. Whole blood was collected from each healthy donor at three time points spaced two weeks apart and obtained from a commercial supplier. For immunosequencing, genomic DNA was extracted from unsorted whole blood. Material for sequencing was blood. The receptor comes from a person aged 18-70 years in good health.

The DNA sequence is as follows: TGTGCCAGCAGCCGAGAAGGGACAGGGTGGGACACCGGGGAGCTGTTTTTT. The translation is CASSREGTGWDTGELFF. The sequence is built from TRBV11-2 and TRBJ2-2, with 9 bases in between that match TRBD1. The CDR3 sequence holds 17 residues, the cysteine and phenylalanine included. Solely the CDR3 DNA is kept, with 51 bases framed from the first base. Clipping removes 5 bases from V and 3 bases from J, with 10 as the unmatched junction base count. The germline V gene gives CDR1 as SGHAT and CDR2 as FQNNGV.